The present T cell receptor beta chain was sequenced within a study of vaccination effects on CD4 cells after COVID-19 (dated by TCRdb to 2021 to 2024). As for the study more broadly: Each participant got two doses of an mRNA SARS-CoV-2 vaccine, either BNT162b2 or mRNA-1273. Cultures from other donors in the study were sequenced using the Oncomine TCR Beta short-read assay on an Illumina iSeq 100. The study compared SARS-CoV-2 spike-specific CD4+ TCR repertoires before and after mRNA vaccination in COVID-19 convalescent patients and infection-naive vaccine recipients. Altogether, roughly 10 COVID-19 convalescent patients and 4 SARS-CoV-2-naive healthy vaccine recipients made up the full study.

Notes on this clone: Its specific antigen is unknown. Per-base qualities were not stored, and no clone one base away is much larger.

In the ViraFEST assay, PBMC were stimulated with viral peptide pools, and TCR sequencing was then used to find antigen-specific CD4+ T cell clonotypes based on their expansion. After about 10 days of culture, CD4+ T cells were isolated with the EasySep CD4+ T cell isolation kit. None of the healthy vaccine recipients had a prior SARS-CoV-2 infection, which was confirmed by nucleocapsid antibody tests that came back negative both before and after vaccination. Each well held under 2.5 million PBMC cultured in IMDM containing approximately 5% human AB serum, roughly 9.6 IU/ml IL-2 and gentamicin, along with 8 to 10 ug/ml peptides. On days 3 and 7, half of the culture medium was replaced with fresh IL-2-containing medium. Unless noted otherwise, every peptide stimulation condition was cultured in triplicate wells. Using Ficoll-Paque Plus gradient centrifugation, PBMC were separated from whole blood and then either used fresh or cryopreserved at -140C. The overlapping peptide pools covered the spike proteins of SARS-CoV-2 as well as those of the common cold coronaviruses HCoV-NL63, HCoV-OC43 and HCoV-229E. The QIAamp micro DNA kit was used to extract genomic DNA from the cultured CD4+ T cells.

Libraries came from the immunoSEQ multiplex PCR assay. DNA from the cultured and isolated CD4+ T cells underwent TCR beta CDR3 sequencing. In the original analysis: The analysis removed non-productive TCR sequences, trimmed reads to the CDR3 region, and retained only CDR3s that were 7 or more amino acids long. The MANAFEST web app was used to pick out antigen-specific clonotypes by comparing their expansion in peptide wells with that in reference cultures. Positive clones required FDR<0.05 expansion versus reference and all other wells, odds ratio above 5, and frequency above 0.1% in two replicate wells. Clonotypes significantly expanded in SARS-CoV-2 spike wells and in at least one common cold coronavirus spike condition were defined as cross-reactive. Levenshtein distance calculated with the stringdist R package was used to assess CDR3 similarity, and unrooted trees were constructed with ape in R 3.6.1. In TCRdb, the immuneACCESS table is reduced to in-frame sequences with V and J assigned. These tables do not hold every clone; where another copy was compared, an unresolved V gene accounts for under half, and the others remain unexplained. V, J and clone size reflect that table, while D and trimming were determined from the DNA. Across this sample there are tens of thousands of clones, with roughly 72% seen only once. In total, the top ten clones hold roughly 1.8% of the sample.

The V end gives up 3 bases and the J end 7 bases, leaving 11 bases in the junction not matched to a gene. Sequences MNHNS (CDR1) and SASEGT (CDR2) are obtained from the germline V gene. Counted from cysteine to valine, this CDR3 has 15 amino acids. Just the 45-base CDR3 DNA is kept, in frame starting at base 1. The full study reports these points: Marked clonal contraction was observed in both infection-induced and vaccine-induced clones at late post-vaccination timepoints, consistent with waning T cell responses. The study was limited by a small number of convalescent patients, and early post-infection timepoints were lacking. Among healthy vaccine recipients, nearly all vaccine-induced clones were SARS-CoV-2 mono-reactive, and only 1 of 255 was cross-reactive with common cold coronaviruses.

The rearrangement joined TRBV6-1 to TRBJ2-7; 8 middle bases align to TRBD1. Sample: CD4+ T cells from PBMCs cultured with HCoV-229E spike peptides, taken before COVID-19 vaccination. This specimen's cell subset or site label, per the study, means: HCoV-229E spike overlapping peptide pool stimulation. The clonotype comes from a human donor who received a COVID-19 vaccine. The CDR3: CASSEPSRGRGEQYV. In nucleotide form, the sequence is TGTGCCAGCAGTGAGCCCTCCAGGGGGCGTGGAGAGCAGTACGTC.